Detailed here is one TCR beta chain. The data stem from a study of blood T cell repertoires in COVID-19. Profiled with immunoSEQ multiplex PCR; TCRdb holds only in-frame clones, not every one. This table holds roughly 250,000 clones, roughly 88% found once. The CDR3 has 20 amino acids. The junction had 22 bases not matched to a gene; V was cut back by 0 bases and J by 10 bases. CDR1 and CDR2 from the germline V gene are LNHNV and YYDKDF (reference sequence). The receptor was derived from a woman aged 45-60 years who had recovered from COVID-19. Sequencing input: PBMCs or T cells enriched from blood (not recorded which). The genes are TRBV15 and TRBJ2-3; 10 bases match TRBD2. CDR3 in amino acids: CATSRESSGSRWGRDGSQYF. The DNA of the CDR3 is TGTGCCACCAGCAGAGAGTCTAGCGGGAGCAGGTGGGGTCGGGACGGATCGCAGTATTTT.